Each of the 15 T cell receptor beta chains below was sequenced from the same sample in a study of control samples from healthy donors and cancer patients. Sequencing used immunoSEQ multiplex PCR; TCRdb keeps in-frame clones, though not all of them. The data contain 130,000 or so clones, over 85% of them singletons. The sequencing input was PBMCs. The receptors were gathered from a man aged 45-65 years with head and neck cancer.

This chain connects TRBV7-2 to TRBJ1-6; 7 nucleotides align to TRBD1. The CDR3 runs 14 residues. The V segment lost 3 bases and the J segment 9 bases; nucleotides outside the gene matches: 5. Germline V gene sequence: CDR1 SGHTA, CDR2 FQGNSA. Here the CDR3 DNA reads TGTGCCAGCAGCTTCAACAGGGGTAGTTCACCCCTCCACTTT. This sequence encodes CASSFNRGSSPLHF.

This sequence joins TRBV24-1 and TRBJ2-1; 7 positions match TRBD2. CDR1 is KGHDR and CDR2 is SFDVKD in the germline V gene. This CDR3 comprises 14 residues. The V segment lost 9 bases and the J segment 2 bases; nucleotides outside the gene matches: 6. CDR3 region: CATSFGTTYNEQFF. In DNA, the CDR3 is TGTGCCACCTCCTTTGGGACTACCTACAATGAGCAGTTCTTC.

This chain uses TRBV5-4 with TRBJ2-4, with 7 bases that match TRBD1. The CDR3 totals 14 residues. Germline V CDR1 and CDR2: SGHNT, YYREEE (reference sequence). V shed 4 bases and J 4 bases; nucleotides not matched to a gene: 5. The CDR3 here is CASSARDSKNIQYF. CDR3 in DNA: TGTGCCAGCAGCGCCCGGGACAGTAAAAACATTCAGTACTTC. The whole variable domain, remainder taken from reference TRBV5-4 and TRBJ2-4, is ETGVTQSPTHLIKTRGQQVTLRCSSQSGHNTVSWYQQALGQGPQFIFQYYREEENGRGNFPPRFSGLQFPNYSSELNVNALELDDSALYLCASSARDSKNIQYFGAGTRLSVL.

CDR3 in amino acids: CASSVGIEQFF. CDR3 DNA: TGTGCCAGCAGCGTGGGGATTGAGCAGTTCTTC. This rearrangement joins TRBV28 to TRBJ2-1; no definite D call. Germline lookup yields CDR1 MDHEN and CDR2 SYDVKM. Trimming stripped 6 bases from V and 9 bases from J, with 9 bases between. The CDR3 is made up of 11 amino acids. Combining the CDR3 with reference TRBV28 and TRBJ2-1 gives the whole variable domain DVKVTQSSRYLVKRTGEKVFLECVQDMDHENMFWYRQDPGLGLRLIYFSYDVKMKEKGDIPEGYSVSREKKERFSLILESASTNQTSMYLCASSVGIEQFFGPGTRLTVL.

The chain employs TRBV29-1 and TRBJ2-1; a possible D gene is TRBD1 (8 bases). Germline V lookup: CDR1 SQVTM, CDR2 ANQGSEA. Trimming took off 7 bases at V and 9 bases at J, with 13 bases between the two ends. The CDR3 has 11 amino acids. For the CDR3, the DNA is TGCAGCGACCACAGGGGGGGTGAGCAGTTCTTC. Amino acids: CSDHRGGEQFF.

The chain couples TRBV2 to TRBJ2-5, with 8 nucleotides matching TRBD1. This CDR3 is 12 amino acids long. The V gene end was trimmed by 5 bases and the J gene end by 4 bases; junction bases not matched to a gene: 0. Germline V gene sequence: CDR1 SNHLY, CDR2 FYNNEI. The CDR3 spells CASSTGGETQYF. The CDR3 DNA reads as TGTGCCAGCAGTACAGGGGGAGAGACCCAGTACTTC.

The chain has TRBV29-1 and TRBJ2-3; D ambiguous. With 3 bases removed from V and 0 bases from J, the gap between germline ends came to 7 bases. The V gene's germline CDR1 is SQVTM and CDR2 ANQGSEA. The CDR3 spans 13 residues. CDR3 sequence (DNA): TGCAGCGTTGACGGGCAGAGCACAGATACGCAGTATTTT. This codes for CSVDGQSTDTQYF.

The CDR3 loop reads CASSDRASGSVSYNEQFF. CDR3 DNA sequence: TGTGCCAGCAGTGATAGGGCTAGCGGGAGTGTCTCCTACAATGAGCAGTTCTTC. V is TRBV6-1 and J is TRBJ2-1; 10 bases are a match to TRBD2. The length of the CDR3 is 18 residues. V was pared by 3 bases and J by 0 bases, with 8 bases of the junction left unmatched. Germline values: CDR1 MNHNS, CDR2 SASEGT.

This chain links TRBV6-5 with TRBJ1-6, with D possibly being TRBD1 (6 bases). Germline loops: CDR1 MNHEY, CDR2 SVGAGI. The V end was cut by 6 bases, the J end by 13 bases, with 13 bases between. The CDR3 extends over 12 amino acids. DNA of the CDR3: TGTGCCAGCAGCGAGTTACAGGGTCCCCTCCACTTT. It translates to CASSELQGPLHF.

The CDR3 bases are TGTGCCAGCAGTTTACGGGCAGGGTTGAACACTGAAGCTTTCTTT. Translation gives CASSLRAGLNTEAFF. V gene TRBV27 combines with J gene TRBJ1-1; D perhaps matches TRBD1 (5 bases). The V and J ends lost 2 bases and 0 bases respectively, with 10 bases between them. Germline CDR1 is MNHEY and CDR2 is SMNVEV (reference sequence). The CDR3 length is 15 residues.

V gene TRBV11-2 combines with J gene TRBJ2-7, with TRBD2 identical over 7 bases. CDR3 length: 15 amino acids. The germline CDR1 and CDR2 sequences are SGHAT and FQNNGV. J gave up 3 bases and V 1 base, and 6 bases lay outside the gene matches. Here the CDR3 reads CASSLARLAGYEQYF. The CDR3 coding sequence is TGTGCCAGCAGCTTAGCCCGACTAGCTGGCTACGAGCAGTACTTC. The full variable domain, its missing parts supplied by reference TRBV11-2 and TRBJ2-7, is EAGVAQSPRYKIIEKRQSVAFWCNPISGHATLYWYQQILGQGPKLLIQFQNNGVVDDSQLPKDRFSAERLKGVDSTLKIQPAKLEDSAVYLCASSLARLAGYEQYFGPGTRLTVT.

This chain joins TRBV18 and TRBJ1-2, with a tentative D call TRBD1 (6 bases). The CDR3 has 16 amino acids. Germline V gene data show CDR1 as KGHSH and CDR2 as LQKENI. The ends were cut back, 0 bases at V and 4 bases at J, with 15 bases in the middle. CDR3 nucleotides: TGTGCCAGCTCACCACCCGGGCAGGGGTCCTCCTATGGCTACACCTTC. Translation gives CASSPPGQGSSYGYTF. The complete variable domain, with remaining parts taken from reference TRBV18 and TRBJ1-2, reads NAGVMQNPRHLVRRRGQEARLRCSPMKGHSHVYWYRQLPEEGLKFMVYLQKENIIDESGMPKERFSAEFPKEGPSILRIQQVVRGDSAAYFCASSPPGQGSSYGYTFGSGTRLTVV.

The chain recombines TRBV6-6 with TRBJ1-2, with 9 nucleotides matching TRBD1. The trim removed 3 bases at V and 8 bases at J, leaving 7 bases unmatched. Germline loops: CDR1 MNHNY, CDR2 SVGAGI (reference sequence). The CDR3 has 14 residues. The CDR3 DNA reads TGTGCCAGCAGTTATCGGACAGGGGCAGACGGCTACACCTTC. It specifies CASSYRTGADGYTF.

The chain couples TRBV27 to TRBJ1-1; a weak D match, TRBD1 (5 bases). The ends were cut back, 0 bases at V and 4 bases at J, with 12 bases in the middle. This CDR3 is 15 amino acids long. Germline lookup yields CDR1 MNHEY and CDR2 SMNVEV (reference sequence). The CDR3 sequence is CASSLSSGVGTEAFF. The CDR3 DNA reads as TGTGCCAGCAGTTTATCGTCGGGGGTCGGCACTGAAGCTTTCTTT.

J is TRBJ2-3 and V is TRBV7-9; 7 nucleotides agree with TRBD2. Unmatched junction bases numbered 14, after V lost 5 bases and J lost 3 bases. Germline assignment: CDR1 SEHNR and CDR2 FQNEAQ (reference sequence). The CDR3 spans 17 residues. This chain's CDR3 is CASSLGYRGGSTDTQYF. For the CDR3, the DNA is TGTGCCAGCAGCCTAGGGTATCGTGGCGGGAGTACAGATACGCAGTATTTT.